A single T cell receptor (beta chain) is shown here with its context. Its antigen remains unknown. V lost 4 bases and J 0 bases, leaving 1 base between the germline ends. This CDR3 comprises 12 residues. Germline V gene lookup returns CDR1 MGHRA and CDR2 YSYEKL. The data originate from a study of PD-1 blockade in mismatch repair-deficient tumors. Study results and caveats: Tumor-resident clones, often absent from pretreatment blood, expanded after pembrolizumab and then contracted.

Assay: immunoSEQ multiplex PCR; the TCRdb copy retains only in-frame clones and omits some. Seen here are about 38,000 clones, about 76% observed once, and the top ten hold 22%. Mismatch repair deficiency was confirmed in all patients, by PCR or immunohistochemistry. The V and J genes are TRBV4-1 and TRBJ2-1; D gene ambiguous. Sequenced here: peripheral blood, sampled 4 weeks after starting pembrolizumab. The sequence came from an adult with mismatch repair-deficient cancer. The DNA for the CDR3 is TGCGCCAGCAGCCCCTCCTACAATGAGCAGTTCTTC. Amino acids: CASSPSYNEQFF.